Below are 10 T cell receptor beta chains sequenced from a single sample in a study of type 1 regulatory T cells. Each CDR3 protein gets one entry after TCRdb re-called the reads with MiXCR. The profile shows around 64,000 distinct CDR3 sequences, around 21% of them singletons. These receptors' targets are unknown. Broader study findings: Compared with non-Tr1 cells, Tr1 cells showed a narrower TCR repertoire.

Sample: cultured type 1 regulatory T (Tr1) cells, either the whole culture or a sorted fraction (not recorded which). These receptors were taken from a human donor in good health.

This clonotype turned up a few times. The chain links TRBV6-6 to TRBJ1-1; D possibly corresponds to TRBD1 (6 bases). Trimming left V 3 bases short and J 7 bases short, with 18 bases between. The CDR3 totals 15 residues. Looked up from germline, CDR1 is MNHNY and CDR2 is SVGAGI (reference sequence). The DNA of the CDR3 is TGTGCCAGCAGTTATAGGGGGGGCGATGTGGATGAAGCTTTCTTT. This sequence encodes CASSYRGGDVDEAFF.

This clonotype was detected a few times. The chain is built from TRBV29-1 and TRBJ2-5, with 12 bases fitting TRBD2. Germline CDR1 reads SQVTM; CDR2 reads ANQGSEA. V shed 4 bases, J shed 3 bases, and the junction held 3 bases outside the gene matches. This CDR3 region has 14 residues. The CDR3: CSVGLAGAKETQYF. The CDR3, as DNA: TGCAGCGTTGGACTAGCGGGAGCAAAAGAGACCCAGTACTTC.

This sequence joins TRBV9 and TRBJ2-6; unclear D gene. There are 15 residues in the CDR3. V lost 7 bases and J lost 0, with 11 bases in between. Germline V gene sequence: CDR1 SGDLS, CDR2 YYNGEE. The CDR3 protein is CASQRISSGANVLTF. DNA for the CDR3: TGTGCCAGCCAACGGATTAGCTCTGGGGCCAACGTCCTGACTTTC.

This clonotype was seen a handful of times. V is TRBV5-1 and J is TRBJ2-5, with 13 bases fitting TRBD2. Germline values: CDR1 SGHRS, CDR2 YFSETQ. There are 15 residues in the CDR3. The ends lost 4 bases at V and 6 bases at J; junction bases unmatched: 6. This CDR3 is CASSVGLAGVQTQYF. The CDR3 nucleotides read TGCGCCAGCAGCGTTGGACTAGCGGGAGTTCAGACCCAGTACTTC.

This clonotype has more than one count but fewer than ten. In DNA, the CDR3 is TGTGCCAGCAGCTTAAATAATTACGAGCAGTACTTC. Translating gives CASSLNNYEQYF. The V call is TRBV11-2, the J call TRBJ2-7; D not resolved. CDR3 length: 12 residues. CDR1 is SGHAT and CDR2 is FQNNGV in the germline V gene. V lost 2 bases and J lost 4, with 6 bases in between.

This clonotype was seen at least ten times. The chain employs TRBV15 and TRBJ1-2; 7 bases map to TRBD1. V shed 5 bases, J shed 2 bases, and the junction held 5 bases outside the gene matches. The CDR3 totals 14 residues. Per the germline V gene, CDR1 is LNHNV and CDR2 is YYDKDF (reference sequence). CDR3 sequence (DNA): TGTGCCACCAGCCGCTTAGGGGGCAACTATGGCTACACCTTC. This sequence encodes CATSRLGGNYGYTF. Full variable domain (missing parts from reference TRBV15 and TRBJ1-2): DAMVIQNPRYQVTQFGKPVTLSCSQTLNHNVMYWYQQKSSQAPKLLFHYYDKDFNNEADTPDNFQSRRPNTSFCFLDIRSPGLGDTAMYLCATSRLGGNYGYTFGSGTRLTVV.

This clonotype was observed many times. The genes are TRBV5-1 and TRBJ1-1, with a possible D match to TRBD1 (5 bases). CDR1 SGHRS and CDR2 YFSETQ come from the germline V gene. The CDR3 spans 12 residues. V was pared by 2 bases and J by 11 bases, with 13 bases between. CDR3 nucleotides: TGCGCCAGCAGCTTTAACGGGGCTCCCGCTTTCTTT. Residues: CASSFNGAPAFF.

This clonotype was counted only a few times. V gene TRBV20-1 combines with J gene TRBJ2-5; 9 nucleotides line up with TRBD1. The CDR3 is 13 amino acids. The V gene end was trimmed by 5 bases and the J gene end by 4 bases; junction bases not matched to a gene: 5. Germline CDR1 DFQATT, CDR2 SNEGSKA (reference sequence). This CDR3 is CSAQTTGGETQYF. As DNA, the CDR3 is TGCAGTGCTCAGACGACAGGGGGAGAGACCCAGTACTTC.

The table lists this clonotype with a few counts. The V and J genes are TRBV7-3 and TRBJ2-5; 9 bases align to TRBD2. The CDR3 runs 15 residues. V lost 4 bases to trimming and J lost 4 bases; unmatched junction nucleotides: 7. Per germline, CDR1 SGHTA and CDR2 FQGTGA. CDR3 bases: TGTGCCAGCAGCTACCAAGCGGGAGGTGGAGAGACCCAGTACTTC. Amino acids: CASSYQAGGGETQYF.

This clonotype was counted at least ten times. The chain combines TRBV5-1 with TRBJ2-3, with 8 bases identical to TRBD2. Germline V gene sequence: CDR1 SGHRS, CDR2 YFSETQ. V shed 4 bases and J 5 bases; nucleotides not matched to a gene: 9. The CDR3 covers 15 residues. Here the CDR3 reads CASSTAGAIKDTQYF. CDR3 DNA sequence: TGCGCCAGCAGCACAGCGGGAGCCATAAAAGATACGCAGTATTTT. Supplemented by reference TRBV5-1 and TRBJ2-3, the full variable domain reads KAGVTQTPRYLIKTRGQQVTLSCSPISGHRSVSWYQQTPGQGLQFLFEYFSETQRNKGNFPGRFSGRQFSNSRSEMNVSTLELGDSALYLCASSTAGAIKDTQYFGPGTRLTVL.